The 17 T cell receptor beta chains given below trace back to one sample, sequenced in a study of shared clonotypes between healthy human individuals. Profiled with immunoSEQ multiplex PCR; TCRdb holds only in-frame clones, not every one. The sample lists about 1 million clones; 75% were seen once. Sequenced input: memory CD4+ T cells sorted from blood. Subset meaning: CD45RA-negative fraction. These receptors were obtained from a young man in good health.

The CDR3, as DNA: TGTGCCAGCCGGGACAGGGGGCTGAACACTGAAGCTTTCTTT. Encoded protein: CASRDRGLNTEAFF. The chain has TRBV6-4 and TRBJ1-1, with 12 bases fitting TRBD1. Germline assignment: CDR1 MRHNA and CDR2 SNTAGT. The junction had 1 base not matched to a gene; V was cut back by 8 bases and J by 0 bases. This CDR3 has 14 residues.

Only a few counts were recorded for this clone. The chain joins TRBV9 to TRBJ1-3, with 8 bases aligning to TRBD1. The CDR3 length is 16 residues. The J segment lost 3 bases and the V segment lost 3 bases, leaving 8 bases of the junction unmatched. The germline V gene encodes CDR1 SGDLS and CDR2 YYNGEE. CDR3 nucleotide sequence: TGTGCCAGCAGCGGGTTGGGGACAGGAGGTGGAAACACCATATATTTT. This gives the protein CASSGLGTGGGNTIYF.

The rearrangement uses TRBV6-5 and TRBJ2-7; possibly TRBD2 for D (5 bases). The length of the CDR3 is 12 residues. Germline V lookup: CDR1 MNHEY, CDR2 SVGAGI. V was cut by 2 bases and J by 6 bases, with 8 bases left in between. The CDR3 is CASSYRGGEQYF. The CDR3 DNA sequence: TGTGCCAGCAGTTACAGAGGAGGCGAGCAGTACTTC.

The chain recombines TRBV7-8 with TRBJ2-5; D is tentatively TRBD1 or TRBD2 (5 bases each). V gave up 1 base and J gave up 4 bases, with 19 bases separating them. The germline CDR1 and CDR2 sequences are SGHVS and FQNEAQ. CDR3 length equals 17 residues. The CDR3 DNA is TGTGCCAGCAGCTTAGTCGGTTTTGGGGGAGCAGGAGAGACCCAGTACTTC. Translating it yields CASSLVGFGGAGETQYF.

This clone appeared a few times. The chain links TRBV30 to TRBJ2-7; D might be TRBD2 (6 bases). The CDR3 sequence is 13 residues long. In germline, CDR1 is GTSNPN, CDR2 SVGIG (reference sequence). V was clipped by 3 bases and J by 3 bases, with 12 bases between them. Written as DNA, the CDR3 is TGTGCCTGGAGCACGGGACTTAACTACGAGCAGTACTTC. Its protein product is CAWSTGLNYEQYF.

The V and J genes are TRBV5-1 and TRBJ2-7; D ambiguous. Germline V gives CDR1 SGHRS, CDR2 YFSETQ. V was clipped by 4 bases and J by 7 bases, with 21 bases between them. This CDR3 is 15 amino acids long. CDR3: CASSPRAGLREEQYF. The DNA for the CDR3 is TGCGCCAGCAGCCCACGGGCTGGCCTCCGTGAGGAGCAGTACTTC.

This chain links TRBV11-2 with TRBJ1-1; TRBD1 matches at 7 bases. Germline trimming cut 3 bases from V and 5 bases from J; bases unmatched to any gene: 6. Germline V gene sequence: CDR1 SGHAT, CDR2 FQNNGV. The CDR3 has 14 residues. CDR3 DNA sequence: TGTGCCAGCAGCTTCCAGGGGGTGGGGACTGAAGCTTTCTTT. As protein: CASSFQGVGTEAFF.

The rearrangement uses TRBV29-1 and TRBJ1-1, with 7 bases lining up with TRBD1. This CDR3 region has 14 residues. Germline CDR1 SQVTM, CDR2 ANQGSEA. Unmatched junction bases numbered 9, after V lost 7 bases and J lost 1 base. The CDR3 loop reads CSGLKGATNTEAFF. For the CDR3, the DNA is TGCAGCGGCTTGAAGGGGGCGACGAACACTGAAGCTTTCTTT.

This sequence joins TRBV28 and TRBJ1-5; D is unclear. The CDR3 runs 16 residues. V was pared by 3 bases and J by 2 bases, with 14 bases between. Germline CDR1 reads MDHEN; CDR2 reads SYDVKM. The chain's CDR3 is CASSFWLQKGNQPQHF. CDR3 DNA sequence: TGTGCCAGCAGTTTCTGGCTTCAGAAGGGCAATCAGCCCCAGCATTTT.

The chain uses TRBV18 and TRBJ1-2; 7 positions match TRBD1. The V segment lost 4 bases and the J segment 8 bases; nucleotides outside the gene matches: 10. Germline CDR1 reads KGHSH; CDR2 reads LQKENI. This CDR3 spans 14 amino acids. The CDR3 loop reads CASSLLTGEGGYTF. DNA of the CDR3: TGTGCCAGCTCACTTCTAACAGGGGAAGGAGGCTACACCTTC.

V and J are TRBV5-1 and TRBJ1-6; 9 bases line up with TRBD1. Germline V gives CDR1 SGHRS, CDR2 YFSETQ. The CDR3 contains 17 residues. The J segment lost 6 bases and the V segment lost 4 bases, leaving 11 bases of the junction unmatched. DNA of the CDR3: TGCGCCAGCAGCGGAGCCGGGACAGGGAGTGGTAATTCACCCCTCCACTTT. It translates to CASSGAGTGSGNSPLHF.

This clone was seen a handful of times. The chain links TRBV28 to TRBJ2-7; 9 bases fit TRBD1. The germline V gene has CDR1 MDHEN and CDR2 SYDVKM. Germline trimming cut 7 bases from V and 2 bases from J; bases unmatched to any gene: 12. The CDR3 is made up of 16 amino acids. This CDR3 reads CASTLKIGTGPYEQYF. CDR3 nucleotides: TGTGCCAGCACCCTGAAGATCGGGACAGGGCCCTACGAGCAGTACTTC.

The chain recombines TRBV30 with TRBJ2-5; D is possibly TRBD2 (6 bases). Trimming took 0 bases from V and 5 from J, leaving 13 bases between them. CDR1 and CDR2 from the germline V gene are GTSNPN and SVGIG (reference sequence). There are 14 residues in the CDR3. This CDR3 is CAWSVGGGTETQYF. The CDR3 region has the DNA TGTGCCTGGAGTGTGGGTGGCGGGACCGAGACCCAGTACTTC. Filled out from reference TRBV30 and TRBJ2-5, the complete variable domain reads SQTIHQWPATLVQPVGSPLSLECTVEGTSNPNLYWYRQAAGRGLQLLFYSVGIGQISSEVPQNLSASRPQDRQFILSSKKLLLSDSGFYLCAWSVGGGTETQYFGPGTRLLVL.

On this clone: Within the sample, other DNA sequences also encode this same CDR3. V is TRBV18 and J is TRBJ2-7, with D perhaps TRBD2 (5 bases). The V end was cut by 5 bases, the J end by 0 bases, with 8 bases between. The CDR3 has 13 residues. Germline values: CDR1 KGHSH, CDR2 LQKENI. This CDR3 reads CASSEGTSYEQYF. The DNA for the CDR3 is TGTGCCAGCTCAGAGGGCACCTCCTACGAGCAGTACTTC.

The chain combines TRBV18 with TRBJ1-4; D unclear. Germline V gives CDR1 KGHSH, CDR2 LQKENI. This CDR3 region has 16 residues. V was cut by 3 bases and J by 0 bases, with 11 bases left in between. CDR3 nucleotides: TGTGCCAGCTCACCCAGAGAGTCCGCAACTAATGAAAAACTGTTTTTT. Translated, it gives CASSPRESATNEKLFF.

Regarding this clone: The sample has other DNA sequences that encode this CDR3 too. V usage is TRBV5-1 and J usage is TRBJ1-2; 9 bases match TRBD1. CDR1 is SGHRS, CDR2 YFSETQ, per germline. V lost 4 bases, J lost 2 bases, and 3 bases stayed unmatched. This CDR3 region has 14 residues. Here the CDR3 reads CASSGGTGNYGYTF. In nucleotides, the CDR3 is TGCGCCAGCAGCGGCGGGACAGGGAACTATGGCTACACCTTC.

The rearrangement links TRBV6-6 to TRBJ2-2, with 11 bases aligning to TRBD2. V lost 6 bases, J lost 3 bases, and 6 bases stayed unmatched. The V gene's germline CDR1 is MNHNY and CDR2 SVGAGI (reference sequence). This CDR3 is built from 16 residues. As DNA, the CDR3 is TGTGCCAGCAGCCCATGGACTAGCGGGTACACCGGGGAGCTGTTTTTT. Its protein product is CASSPWTSGYTGELFF.